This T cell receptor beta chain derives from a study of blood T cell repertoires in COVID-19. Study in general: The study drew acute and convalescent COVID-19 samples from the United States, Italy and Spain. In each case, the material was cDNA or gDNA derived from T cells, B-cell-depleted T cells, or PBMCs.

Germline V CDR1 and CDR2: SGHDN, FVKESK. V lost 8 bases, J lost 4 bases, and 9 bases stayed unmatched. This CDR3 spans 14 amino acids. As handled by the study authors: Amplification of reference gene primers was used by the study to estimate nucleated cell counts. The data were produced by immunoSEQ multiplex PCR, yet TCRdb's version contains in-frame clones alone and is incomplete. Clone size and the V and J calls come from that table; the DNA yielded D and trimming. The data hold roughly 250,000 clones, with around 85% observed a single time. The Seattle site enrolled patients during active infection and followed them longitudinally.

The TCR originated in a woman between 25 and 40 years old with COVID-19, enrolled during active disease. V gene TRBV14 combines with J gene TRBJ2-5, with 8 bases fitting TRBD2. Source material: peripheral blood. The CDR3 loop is CASAAGGALETQYF. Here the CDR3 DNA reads TGTGCCAGCGCTGCCGGGGGGGCCCTAGAGACCCAGTACTTC.